These T cell receptor beta chains were read from a single sample in a study of cytomegalovirus exposure and HLA in healthy donors. Profiled with immunoSEQ multiplex PCR; TCRdb holds only in-frame clones, not every one. In the table there are 190,000 or so clones, 80% to 85% of which are singletons. The material sequenced was PBMCs. The source is a woman younger than 30 in good health and CMV-seropositive. Each CDR3 is given with its conserved first and last residue. A D gene is named only where the DNA matches it firmly. Some rows have no size entry. The others give once, few or many, or a class for an expanded clone.

D	size	V	J	CDR3	DNA
TRBD2	.	TRBV6-1	TRBJ2-7	CASRKRGSSYEQYF	TGTGCCAGCCGAAAGCGGGGAAGCTCCTACGAGCAGTACTTC
TRBD1	.	TRBV5-1	TRBJ1-6	CASSLGPSGTGNRNSPLHF	TGCGCCAGCAGCTTAGGGCCCTCCGGGACAGGGAATCGTAATTCACCCCTCCACTTT
.	.	TRBV4-3	TRBJ2-7	CASSQDQGSGYEQYF	TGCGCCAGCAGCCAAGATCAGGGGTCTGGGTACGAGCAGTACTTC
TRBD1	.	TRBV19	TRBJ1-5	CASSTGTGSNQPQHF	TGTGCCAGTAGTACGGGGACAGGGAGCAATCAGCCCCAGCATTTT
TRBD1	.	TRBV5-1	TRBJ2-7	CASGDRGYEQYF	TGCGCCAGCGGAGACAGGGGCTACGAGCAGTACTTC
.	.	TRBV6-1	TRBJ1-2	CASSETEGRGYTF	TGTGCCAGCAGTGAAACTGAGGGAAGGGGCTACACCTTC
.	.	TRBV5-6	TRBJ1-2	CASSLSGSAFYGYTF	TGTGCCAGCAGCTTGTCAGGGTCGGCCTTCTATGGCTACACCTTC
.	.	TRBV4-3	TRBJ1-2	CASSQKEGVYGYTF	TGCGCCAGCAGCCAGAAAGAGGGGGTCTATGGCTACACCTTC
.	.	TRBV11-2	TRBJ2-1	CASSPVQGRYNEQFF	TGTGCCAGCAGCCCAGTACAGGGGAGGTACAATGAGCAGTTCTTC
.	few	TRBV4-3	TRBJ2-7	CASSQQSTGYEQYF	TGCGCCAGCAGCCAGCAGTCGACGGGTTACGAGCAGTACTTC
TRBD1	.	TRBV5-1	TRBJ1-1	CASSFPGQASEAFF	TGCGCCAGCAGCTTTCCAGGACAGGCCTCTGAAGCTTTCTTT
.	.	TRBV9	TRBJ2-1	CASSGGGEQFF	TGTGCCAGCTCTGGCGGAGGTGAGCAGTTCTTC
.	.	TRBV7-2	TRBJ2-5	CASSLRRTGGTQYF	TGTGCCAGCAGCCTACGCAGGACTGGAGGGACCCAGTACTTC
.	.	TRBV7-2	TRBJ2-7	CASSLDPGYEQYF	TGTGCCAGCAGCTTAGATCCGGGGTACGAGCAGTACTTC
.	.	TRBV7-6	TRBJ2-5	CASSLAQETQYF	TGTGCCAGCAGCTTGGCTCAAGAGACCCAGTACTTC
TRBD1	.	TRBV6-4	TRBJ1-2	CASSDSGTGEGYTF	TGTGCCAGCAGTGACTCCGGGACAGGGGAAGGCTACACCTTC
TRBD1	once	TRBV5-6	TRBJ1-5	CASSRTGEGQPQHF	TGTGCCAGCAGCCGGACAGGGGAGGGTCAGCCCCAGCATTTT
.	.	TRBV7-2	TRBJ2-3	CASSLRTDTQYF	TGTGCCAGCAGCCTTCGCACAGATACGCAGTATTTT
TRBD2	.	TRBV7-9	TRBJ2-1	CASRPRGGSYNEQFF	TGTGCCAGCAGACCGCGGGGGGGCTCCTACAATGAGCAGTTCTTC
.	.	TRBV20-1	TRBJ2-3	CSAYSADTQYF	TGCAGTGCTTATAGCGCAGATACGCAGTATTTT
.	.	TRBV5-1	TRBJ1-3	CASSLTLRKSSGNTIYF	TGCGCCAGCAGCTTGACGTTGCGGAAGAGCTCTGGAAACACCATATATTTT
.	.	TRBV27	TRBJ2-6	CASSNSGANVLTF	TGTGCCAGCAGCAACTCTGGGGCCAACGTCCTGACTTTC
TRBD1	.	TRBV27	TRBJ2-2	CASSPGQVPGELFF	TGTGCCAGCAGTCCGGGACAGGTTCCCGGGGAGCTGTTTTTT
.	once	TRBV13	TRBJ1-2	CASSPGSTLGDYTF	TGTGCCAGCAGCCCCGGGTCAACTTTGGGAGACTACACCTTC
.	once	TRBV4-2	TRBJ2-7	CASSQGGQSYEQYF	TGTGCCAGCAGCCAAGGCGGACAGTCCTACGAGCAGTACTTC
.	once	TRBV6-5	TRBJ1-1	CASTSPGDNRKAFF	TGTGCCAGCACTTCCCCCGGGGATAATCGTAAAGCTTTCTTT
.	.	TRBV11-1	TRBJ1-1	CASSFGPKNTEAFF	TGTGCCAGCAGCTTTGGCCCGAAGAACACTGAAGCTTTCTTT
.	once	TRBV5-1	TRBJ2-3	CASSGEGFGGDTQYF	TGCGCCAGCAGCGGCGAGGGGTTCGGGGGAGATACGCAGTATTTT
.	.	TRBV27	TRBJ1-6	CASRSGTNNSPLHF	TGTGCCAGCAGATCCGGGACAAACAATTCACCCCTCCACTTT
.	.	TRBV6-1	TRBJ2-7	CASSEGGVYEQYF	TGTGCCAGCAGTGAGGGAGGAGTCTACGAGCAGTACTTC
TRBD1	once	TRBV7-8	TRBJ2-4	CASSPTGGEVAKNIQYF	TGTGCCAGCAGCCCGACAGGGGGCGAGGTAGCCAAAAACATTCAGTACTTC
.	.	TRBV7-2	TRBJ1-2	CASSSRTGTYTF	TGTGCCAGCAGCTCGAGAACAGGAACCTACACCTTC
.	.	TRBV2	TRBJ2-5	CASSEHRDQQETQYF	TGTGCCAGCAGTGAACACCGGGATCAACAAGAGACCCAGTACTTC
.	.	TRBV6-5	TRBJ1-1	CASSSIAGEGTEAFF	TGTGCCAGCAGTTCTATCGCAGGGGAGGGAACTGAAGCTTTCTTT
.	.	TRBV10-3	TRBJ1-5	CAIRGYENQPQHF	TGTGCCATTCGGGGTTATGAGAATCAGCCCCAGCATTTT
TRBD2	.	TRBV9	TRBJ2-2	CASSVTSGGSGELFF	TGTGCCAGCAGCGTGACTAGCGGGGGCTCCGGGGAGCTGTTTTTT
TRBD1	.	TRBV5-1	TRBJ2-2	CASSWRTGDTGELFF	TGCGCCAGCAGCTGGCGGACAGGAGACACCGGGGAGCTGTTTTTT
.	.	TRBV5-6	TRBJ2-1	CASSLAARWSEQFF	TGTGCCAGCAGCTTGGCTGCTAGATGGAGTGAGCAGTTCTTC
TRBD2	.	TRBV5-4	TRBJ2-3	CASRTSGPTQAHTQYF	TGTGCCAGCAGGACTAGCGGGCCAACACAGGCACATACGCAGTATTTT
TRBD2	.	TRBV7-2	TRBJ2-7	CASSPPAGAYEQYF	TGTGCCAGCAGCCCCCCGGCGGGGGCCTACGAGCAGTACTTC
TRBD1	few	TRBV19	TRBJ1-2	CALGDRGYGYTF	TGTGCTCTTGGGGACAGGGGTTATGGCTACACCTTC
.	once	TRBV6-5	TRBJ1-2	CASSYGQNYGYTF	TGTGCCAGCAGTTACGGTCAGAACTATGGCTACACCTTC
.	.	TRBV19	TRBJ1-2	CASGEQASNYGYTF	TGTGCCAGTGGAGAACAGGCGTCTAACTATGGCTACACCTTC
.	.	TRBV4-2	TRBJ1-1	CASSSPTADREAFF	TGTGCCAGCAGCTCCCCGACTGCCGACAGGGAAGCTTTCTTT
.	.	TRBV14	TRBJ1-4	CASSQDRGHTNEKLFF	TGTGCCAGCAGCCAAGATAGAGGCCATACTAATGAAAAACTGTTTTTT
TRBD2	.	TRBV15	TRBJ2-1	CATSRAGGPSEQFF	TGTGCCACCAGCAGAGCGGGGGGGCCTAGTGAGCAGTTCTTC
.	.	TRBV5-4	TRBJ2-1	CASSSQTGNEQFF	TGTGCCAGCAGCTCCCAGACAGGCAATGAGCAGTTCTTC
.	few	TRBV7-9	TRBJ2-2	CASSKTSRGLSGELFF	TGTGCCAGCAGCAAAACCTCCAGGGGATTATCCGGGGAGCTGTTTTTT
TRBD1	.	TRBV2	TRBJ2-1	CASSESVTGELYNEQFF	TGTGCCAGCAGTGAATCTGTGACAGGGGAATTATACAATGAGCAGTTCTTC
.	.	TRBV28	TRBJ1-2	CASSFRRLYGYTF	TGTGCCAGCAGTTTCCGCAGGCTTTATGGCTACACCTTC